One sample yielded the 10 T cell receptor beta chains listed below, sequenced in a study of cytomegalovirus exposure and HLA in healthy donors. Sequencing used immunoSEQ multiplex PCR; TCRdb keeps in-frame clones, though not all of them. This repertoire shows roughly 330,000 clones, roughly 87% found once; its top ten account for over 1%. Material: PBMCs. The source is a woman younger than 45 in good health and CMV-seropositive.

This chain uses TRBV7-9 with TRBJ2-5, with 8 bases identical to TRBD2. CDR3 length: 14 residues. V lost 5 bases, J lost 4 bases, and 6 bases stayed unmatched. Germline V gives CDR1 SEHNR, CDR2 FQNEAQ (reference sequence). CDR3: CASSIPGGRETQYF. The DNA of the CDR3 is TGTGCCAGCAGCATCCCGGGGGGGCGAGAGACCCAGTACTTC.

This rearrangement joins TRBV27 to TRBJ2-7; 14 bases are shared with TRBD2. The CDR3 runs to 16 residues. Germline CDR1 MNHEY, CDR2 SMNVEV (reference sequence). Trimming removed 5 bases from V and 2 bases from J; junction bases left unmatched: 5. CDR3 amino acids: CASSLGTSGRTYEQYF. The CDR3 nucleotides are TGTGCCAGCAGTCTCGGGACTAGCGGGAGAACCTACGAGCAGTACTTC.

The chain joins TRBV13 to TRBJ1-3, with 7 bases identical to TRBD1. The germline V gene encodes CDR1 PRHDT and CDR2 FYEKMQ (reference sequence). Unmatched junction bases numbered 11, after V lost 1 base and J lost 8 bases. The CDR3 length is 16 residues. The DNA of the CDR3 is TGTGCCAGCAGCTTAGCCTGGAGGGGGCAGGTAGACACCATATATTTT. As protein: CASSLAWRGQVDTIYF.

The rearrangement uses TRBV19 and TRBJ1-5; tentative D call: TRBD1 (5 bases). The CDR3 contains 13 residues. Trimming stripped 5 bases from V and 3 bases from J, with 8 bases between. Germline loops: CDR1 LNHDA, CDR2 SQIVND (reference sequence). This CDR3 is CASSPGSNQPQHF. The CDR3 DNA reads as TGTGCCAGTAGTCCAGGGTCCAATCAGCCCCAGCATTTT.

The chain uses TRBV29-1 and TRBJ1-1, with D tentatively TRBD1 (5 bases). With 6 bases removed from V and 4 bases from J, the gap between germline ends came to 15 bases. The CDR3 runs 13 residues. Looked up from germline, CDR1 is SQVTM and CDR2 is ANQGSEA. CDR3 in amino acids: CSVIGTFSTEAFF. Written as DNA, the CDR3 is TGCAGCGTGATTGGGACTTTCTCCACTGAAGCTTTCTTT.

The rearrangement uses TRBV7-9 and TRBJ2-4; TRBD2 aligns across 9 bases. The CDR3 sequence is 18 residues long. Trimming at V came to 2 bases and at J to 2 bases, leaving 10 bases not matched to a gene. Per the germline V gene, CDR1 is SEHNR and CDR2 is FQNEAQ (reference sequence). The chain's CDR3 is CASSLFLRREGTKNIQYF. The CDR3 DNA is TGTGCCAGCAGCTTATTCTTGCGGCGGGAGGGTACCAAAAACATTCAGTACTTC.

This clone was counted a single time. The CDR3: CASSLGRARNTGELFF. The CDR3 coding sequence is TGTGCCAGCAGCTTGGGCAGGGCGAGGAACACCGGGGAGCTGTTTTTT. The V and J genes are TRBV5-4 and TRBJ2-2, with D possibly TRBD1 on 5 matching bases. With 0 bases removed from V and 1 base from J, the gap between germline ends came to 10 bases. CDR3 size: 16 residues. Germline CDR1 is SGHNT and CDR2 is YYREEE (reference sequence).

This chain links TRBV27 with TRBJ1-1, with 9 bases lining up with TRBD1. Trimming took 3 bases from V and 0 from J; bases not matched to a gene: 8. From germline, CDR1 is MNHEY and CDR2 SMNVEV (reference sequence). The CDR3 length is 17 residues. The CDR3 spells CASSLIPGTGLNTEAFF. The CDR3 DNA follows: TGTGCCAGCAGTTTGATTCCCGGGACAGGGTTGAACACTGAAGCTTTCTTT.

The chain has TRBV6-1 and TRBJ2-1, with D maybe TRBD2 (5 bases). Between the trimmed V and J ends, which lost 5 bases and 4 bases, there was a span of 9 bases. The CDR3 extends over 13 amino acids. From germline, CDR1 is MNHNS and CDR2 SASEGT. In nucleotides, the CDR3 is TGTGCCAGCAGTCGGGAACAGTACAATGAGCAGTTCTTC. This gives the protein CASSREQYNEQFF.

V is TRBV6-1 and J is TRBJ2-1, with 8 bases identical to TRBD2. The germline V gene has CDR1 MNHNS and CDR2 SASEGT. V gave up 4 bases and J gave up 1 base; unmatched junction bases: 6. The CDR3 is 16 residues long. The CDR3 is CASSASTSGSYNEQFF. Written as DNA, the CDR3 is TGTGCCAGCAGTGCATCAACTAGCGGTTCCTACAATGAGCAGTTCTTC.